This TCR beta chain was documented in a study of T cells in Graves' hyperthyroidism and ophthalmopathy. The CDR3 is 15 residues long. V shed 4 bases and J shed 0 bases, with 10 bases lying between them. Per the germline V gene, CDR1 is MDHEN and CDR2 is SYDVKM. Broader study findings: Using 13 V-J features, a model discriminated ophthalmopathy from stable hyperthyroidism.

This clonotype was detected only a few times. Its specificity is not known. Authors of the study amplified TCR beta CDR3 regions from RNA transcripts. First-round RT-PCR targeting the TCR CDR3 was performed with the HTBI primer set. TCRdb re-derived calls from the multiplex PCR reads in MiXCR, one entry per CDR3 protein. Altogether under 500,000 distinct CDR3 sequences are present, roughly an eighth being singletons, with the ten largest covering approximately 29%. Uncontrolled infection, other autoimmune disease, pregnancy and lactation each barred patients from inclusion. Clinical symptoms, serum thyroxine and TRAb, thyroid ultrasound and orbital computed tomography were used for the diagnoses. PBMCs were derived from roughly 9.6 ml fresh peripheral blood.

This sequence originates from a man aged 50 to 60 with Graves' ophthalmopathy. The chain carries TRBV28 and TRBJ1-3; the D gene is possibly TRBD1 (6 bases). Sequencing input: blood. CDR3 nucleotide sequence: TGTGCCAGCAGTTCGGACAGCTTCTCTGGAAACACCATATATTTT. Translating gives CASSSDSFSGNTIYF. Full variable domain (outside the CDR3, taken from reference TRBV28 and TRBJ1-3): DVKVTQSSRYLVKRTGEKVFLECVQDMDHENMFWYRQDPGLGLRLIYFSYDVKMKEKGDIPEGYSVSREKKERFSLILESASTNQTSMYLCASSSDSFSGNTIYFGEGSWLTVV.